This TCR beta chain was identified in a study of post-analysis software for immune sequencing data. Study-wide findings and caveats: TRBV5-6, TRBV5-1 and TRBV20-1 were among four or five TRBV segments more frequent in patients than controls.

Comments on this clonotype: Its target is unknown. This sequence may be a read error, since a much larger clone differs from it by one base.

The CDR3 is 15 amino acids. The V gene's germline CDR1 is DFQATT and CDR2 SNEGSKA (reference sequence). Unique molecular identifiers were built into the TCR beta cDNA libraries. TCRdb reprocessed the PCR reads with MiXCR, giving one entry per CDR3 protein. The sample contains roughly 180,000 distinct CDR3 sequences, approximately 30% of which appear only once. The sequence derives from a girl aged 5-17 years with multiple sclerosis. The rearrangement uses TRBV20-1 and TRBJ2-6; D may be TRBD1 or TRBD2 (5 bases each). The sample comprised blood. CDR3 sequence reads: CSASRGLSGANGLTF. The CDR3 bases are TGCAGTGCTAGTCGTGGACTCTCTGGGGCCAACGGCCTGACTTTC.